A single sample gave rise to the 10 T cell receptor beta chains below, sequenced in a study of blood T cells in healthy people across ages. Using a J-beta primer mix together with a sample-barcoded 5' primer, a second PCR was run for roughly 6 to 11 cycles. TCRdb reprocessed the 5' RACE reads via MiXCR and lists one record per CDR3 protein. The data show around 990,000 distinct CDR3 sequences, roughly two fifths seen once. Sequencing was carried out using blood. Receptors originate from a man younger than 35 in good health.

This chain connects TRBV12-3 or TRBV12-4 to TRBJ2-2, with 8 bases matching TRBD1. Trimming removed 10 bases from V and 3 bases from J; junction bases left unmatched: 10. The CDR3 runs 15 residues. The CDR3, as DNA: TGTGCCATTAGCGGACAGGGAGGATACACCGGGGAGCTGTTTTTT. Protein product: CAISGQGGYTGELFF.

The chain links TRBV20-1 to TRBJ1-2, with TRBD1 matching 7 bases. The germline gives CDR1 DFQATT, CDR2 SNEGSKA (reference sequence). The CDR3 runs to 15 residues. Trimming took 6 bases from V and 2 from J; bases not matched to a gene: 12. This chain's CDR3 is CSAPVRLTGNYGYTF. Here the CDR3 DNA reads TGCAGTGCCCCGGTCCGACTGACAGGGAACTATGGCTACACCTTC.

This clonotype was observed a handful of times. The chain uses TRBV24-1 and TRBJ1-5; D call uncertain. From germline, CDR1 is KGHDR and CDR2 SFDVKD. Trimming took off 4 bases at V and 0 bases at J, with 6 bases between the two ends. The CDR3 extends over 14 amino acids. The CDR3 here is CATSEGSSNQPQHF. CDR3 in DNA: TGTGCCACCAGTGAAGGGAGTAGCAATCAGCCCCAGCATTTT.

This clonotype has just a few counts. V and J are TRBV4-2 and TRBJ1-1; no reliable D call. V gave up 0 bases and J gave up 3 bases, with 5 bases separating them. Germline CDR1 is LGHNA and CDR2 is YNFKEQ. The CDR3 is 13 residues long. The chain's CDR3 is CASSQDTDTEAFF. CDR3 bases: TGTGCCAGCAGCCAAGATACGGACACTGAAGCTTTCTTT.

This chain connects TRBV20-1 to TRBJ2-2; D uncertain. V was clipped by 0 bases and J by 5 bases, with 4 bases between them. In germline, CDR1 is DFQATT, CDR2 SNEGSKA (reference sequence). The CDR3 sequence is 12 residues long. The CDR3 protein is CSARDRTGELFF. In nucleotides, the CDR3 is TGCAGTGCTAGAGACAGGACCGGGGAGCTGTTTTTT.

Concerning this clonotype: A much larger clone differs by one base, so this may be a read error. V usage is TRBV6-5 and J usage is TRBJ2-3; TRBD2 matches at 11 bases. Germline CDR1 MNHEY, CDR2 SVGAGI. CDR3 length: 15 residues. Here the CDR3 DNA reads TGTGCCAGCAGTTACGGGACTAGCGGCACAGAGACGCAGTATTTT. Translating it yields CASSYGTSGTETQYF.

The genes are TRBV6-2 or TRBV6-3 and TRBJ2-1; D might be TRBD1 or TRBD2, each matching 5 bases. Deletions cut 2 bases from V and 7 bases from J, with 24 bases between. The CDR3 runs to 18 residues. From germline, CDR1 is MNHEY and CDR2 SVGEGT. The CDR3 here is CASSYRRAGRVVRNEQFF. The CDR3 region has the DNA TGTGCCAGCAGTTACCGGCGGGCGGGCAGGGTGGTCCGGAATGAGCAGTTCTTC.

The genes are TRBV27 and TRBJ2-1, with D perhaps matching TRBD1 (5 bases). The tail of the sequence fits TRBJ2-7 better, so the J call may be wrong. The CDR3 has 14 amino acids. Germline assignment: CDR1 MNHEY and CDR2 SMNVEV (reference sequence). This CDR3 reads CASSRGTGIWEQYF. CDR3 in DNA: TGTGCCAGCAGTCGTGGAACAGGTATTTGGGAGCAGTACTTC.

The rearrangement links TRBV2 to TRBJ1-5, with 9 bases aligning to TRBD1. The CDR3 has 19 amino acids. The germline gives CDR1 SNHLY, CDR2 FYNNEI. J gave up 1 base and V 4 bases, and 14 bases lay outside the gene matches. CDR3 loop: CASSGSRTGVDWSNQPQHF. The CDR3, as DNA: TGTGCCAGCAGTGGTTCCAGGACAGGGGTCGATTGGAGCAATCAGCCCCAGCATTTT.

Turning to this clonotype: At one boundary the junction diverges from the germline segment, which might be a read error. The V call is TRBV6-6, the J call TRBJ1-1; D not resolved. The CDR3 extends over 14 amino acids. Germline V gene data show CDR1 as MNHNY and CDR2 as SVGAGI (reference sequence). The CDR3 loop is CASSYRVGFTETFF. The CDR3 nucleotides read TGTGCCAGCAGTTACAGGGTGGGGTTCACTGAAACTTTCTTT.